This T cell receptor (beta chain) was profiled in a study of shared clonotypes between healthy human individuals. The assay was run at deep level. Sequencing of unsorted PBMC DNA was carried out using ten immunoSEQ deep assay plates. Generated by immunoSEQ multiplex PCR, the TCRdb table keeps only in-frame clones and is missing some. The profile shows about 520,000 clones, more than 65% of them singletons. The germline V and J ends were trimmed by 4 bases and 0 bases, with 8 bases remaining between them. From germline, CDR1 is SGDLS and CDR2 YYNGEE. The CDR3 spans 14 residues. Comment on this clone: Other DNA sequences of this sample code for an identical CDR3.

J is TRBJ1-5 and V is TRBV9, with D perhaps TRBD1 (5 bases). This TCR came from a woman between 40 and 55 years old in good health. Some clones in this sample may be carry-over from other donors' samples. Sequenced sample: PBMCs. CDR3 DNA sequence: TGTGCCAGCAGCCGGCAGGGTAGCAATCAGCCCCAGCATTTT. This gives the protein CASSRQGSNQPQHF.